This T cell receptor (beta chain) was captured by sequencing in a study of monozygotic twins with inflammatory bowel disease. Points from the study as a whole: Resolution of different T cell subtypes was not achieved. Among IBD patients, TCRbeta diversity (inverse Simpson) was lower than in healthy co-twins.

The unique tags termed UMIs, each holding a 6-nucleotide sample barcode, were added by means of template switching. Reanalyzing the 5' RACE reads, TCRdb keeps one entry per CDR3 protein, without DNA. In total, the table holds about 300,000 distinct CDR3 sequences. Concerning this clonotype itself: As yet, its antigen is unknown.

The source material was blood. This sequence was found in a human donor with ulcerative colitis or Crohn's disease, or a healthy co-twin of an affected twin (not recorded which).

CDR3 residues: CASSLRLAGPYEQYF. V is TRBV27 and J is TRBJ2-7; the TRBD2 assignment by TCRdb is unverifiable without DNA. Germline loops: CDR1 MNHEY, CDR2 SMNVEV (reference sequence). The CDR3 consists of 15 residues.